The clone carrying this T cell receptor (beta chain) has ten or more counts. The data originate from a study of T-cell reconstitution after alpha-beta-depleted transplantation in children. The TCRbeta library was prepared with unique molecular identifiers. TCRdb used MiXCR to reprocess the PCR reads, holding one entry per CDR3 protein. The sample consists of some 600,000 distinct CDR3 sequences, roughly 17% of them appearing once. The junction had 8 bases not matched to a gene; V was cut back by 6 bases and J by 5 bases. This CDR3 has 15 amino acids. The clonotype was recovered from a human donor who donated a stem cell graft to a child with acute myeloid leukemia. The input for sequencing was PBMCs from the stem cell graft donor, taken from the stem cell graft. The genes are TRBV12-3 or TRBV12-4 and TRBJ2-1; 9 bases match TRBD1. The CDR3 DNA is TGTGCCAGCAGGCGAGGAGGGACAGGGAACAATGAGCAGTTCTTC. Translating gives CASRRGGTGNNEQFF.